This TCR beta chain was observed in a study of prognosis after radiotherapy for stage I lung cancer. Study at large: Considered medically inoperable were all of the patients with non-small cell lung cancer.

This clonotype occurred many times. From genomic DNA, two-round multiplex PCR was used to amplify TCR beta CDR3. Amplification during the initial PCR round employed primers specific to each TRBV and TRBJ gene. With universal primers, the second PCR round was performed. MiXCR, applied by TCRdb to the multiplex PCR reads, yields one record per CDR3 protein. The top ten clones hold 8% to 9.5% of a sample with about 51,000 distinct CDR3 sequences, 30% to 35% of them seen once. The CDR3 is made up of 12 amino acids. V shed 6 bases and J shed 8 bases, with 11 bases lying between them. Source: PBMCs, taken before or after stereotactic body radiation therapy (not recorded which). This TCR derives from a donor at least 50 years old with non-small cell lung cancer. The chain is built from TRBV12-3 or TRBV12-4 and TRBJ2-1, with D perhaps matching TRBD1 (7 bases). CDR3: CASSLRGDEQFF. DNA for the CDR3: TGTGCCAGCAGCCTCAGGGGGGATGAGCAGTTCTTC.